The next 5 T cell receptor beta chains were all read from a single sample in a study of blood T cell repertoires in COVID-19. Sequencing was performed with immunoSEQ multiplex PCR; in TCRdb, only in-frame clones are kept and a portion is missing. Of 200,000 to 250,000 clones listed, about 90% are singletons. The specimen sequenced was PBMCs or T cells enriched from blood (not recorded which). These TCRs come from a man aged 25-45 years who had recovered from COVID-19.

V usage is TRBV2 and J usage is TRBJ1-2; 8 bases are a match to TRBD1. CDR1 and CDR2 from the germline V gene are SNHLY and FYNNEI. The CDR3 contains 15 residues. The ends lost 3 bases at V and 4 bases at J; junction bases unmatched: 7. The DNA of the CDR3 is TGTGCCAGCAGTGAGGGCAGACAGGGGATCTATGGCTACACCTTC. Its protein product is CASSEGRQGIYGYTF. Together with reference TRBV2 and TRBJ1-2, the CDR3 gives the full variable domain: EPEVTQTPSHQVTQMGQEVILRCVPISNHLYFYWYRQILGQKVEFLVSFYNNEISEKSEIFDDQFSVERPDGSNFTLKIRSTKLEDSAMYFCASSEGRQGIYGYTFGSGTRLTVV.

V usage is TRBV29-1 and J usage is TRBJ1-5, with D possibly being TRBD1 (6 bases). Per germline, CDR1 SQVTM and CDR2 ANQGSEA. Trimming pared 4 bases from V and 4 bases from J, leaving 14 bases between. CDR3 length: 14 amino acids. CDR3 sequence reads: CSVGEGRGNQPQHF. The DNA of the CDR3 is TGCAGCGTTGGGGAGGGCAGGGGTAATCAGCCCCAGCATTTT.

The chain employs TRBV28 and TRBJ1-5, with 12 bases fitting TRBD1. The CDR3 runs 14 residues. The V segment lost 11 bases and the J segment 2 bases; nucleotides outside the gene matches: 4. Germline V gives CDR1 MDHEN, CDR2 SYDVKM. CDR3 sequence: CASGTGGGNQPQHF. CDR3 bases: TGTGCCTCCGGGACAGGGGGCGGCAATCAGCCCCAGCATTTT.

V is TRBV20-1 and J is TRBJ1-1, with D unresolved. The CDR3 length is 12 residues. Trimming took 3 bases from V and 0 from J, leaving 5 bases between them. Germline V gene sequence: CDR1 DFQATT, CDR2 SNEGSKA (reference sequence). Written as DNA, the CDR3 is TGCAGTGCTAGTCCGTTGAACACTGAAGCTTTCTTT. This codes for CSASPLNTEAFF.

This chain uses TRBV6-5 with TRBJ1-1; TRBD1 matches at 12 bases. V shed 2 bases and J 7 bases; nucleotides not matched to a gene: 8. CDR1 is MNHEY and CDR2 is SVGAGI in the germline V gene. The CDR3 runs to 16 residues. The CDR3: CASSYLGTGGAGEAFF. The CDR3 bases are TGTGCCAGCAGTTACCTCGGGACAGGGGGCGCTGGTGAAGCTTTCTTT.